These 4 T cell receptor beta chains share one sample of origin, sequenced in a study of response to subunit inactivated influenza vaccine. TCRdb independently ran MiXCR on the RT-PCR reads; one entry per CDR3 protein. The table lists roughly 780,000 distinct CDR3 sequences, about a fifth of them singletons, with about a tenth in the top ten. The specimen comprised PBMCs from blood, sampled around 5 days after vaccination. The receptors were sampled from a man aged 50 to 59 who received an inactivated influenza vaccine.

The V call is TRBV29-1, the J call TRBJ1-1; D remains unclear. Germline V gene lookup returns CDR1 SQVTM and CDR2 ANQGSEA. The CDR3 extends over 11 amino acids. Trimming removed 7 bases from V and 8 bases from J, with 14 bases in between. CDR3 protein: CSGIRAPEAFF. For the CDR3, the DNA is TGCAGCGGGATCCGGGCCCCCGAAGCTTTCTTT.

This clonotype was seen at least ten times. The chain uses TRBV20-1 and TRBJ2-2, with 8 bases aligning to TRBD2. From germline, CDR1 is DFQATT and CDR2 SNEGSKA (reference sequence). Germline trimming cut 5 bases from V and 4 bases from J; bases unmatched to any gene: 9. The CDR3 extends over 15 amino acids. The CDR3 is CSALGLAASTGELFF. Here the CDR3 DNA reads TGCAGTGCTCTAGGACTAGCTGCGAGCACCGGGGAGCTGTTTTTT.

The chain joins TRBV3-1 to TRBJ2-6, with D tentatively TRBD2 (5 bases). The CDR3 totals 17 residues. The germline CDR1 and CDR2 sequences are LGHDT and YNNKEL (reference sequence). The ends were cut back, 0 bases at V and 1 base at J, with 10 bases in the middle. The CDR3 DNA reads as TGTGCCAGCAGCCAAGATGAGGGTCCTTCTGGGGCCAACGTCCTGACTTTC. Translating gives CASSQDEGPSGANVLTF.

This clonotype was seen repeatedly, ten times or more. V and J are TRBV10-2 and TRBJ2-7; TRBD1 agrees at 9 bases. There are 15 residues in the CDR3. The trim removed 2 bases at V and 4 bases at J, leaving 6 bases unmatched. Germline V CDR1 and CDR2: WSHSY, SAAADI. The CDR3 coding sequence is TGCGCCAGCAGTGAGAGACAGGGGGTACTATACGAGCAGTACTTC. Its translation: CASSERQGVLYEQYF.